This entry concerns a single T cell receptor (beta chain). Its antigen is not known. The data were obtained in a study of shared clonotypes between healthy human individuals. Whole-study findings and limits: Clonotype sharing across four donors was observed for about 5.2% of naive CD4 clonotypes. Relative to their counterparts shared across all four donors, non-shared clonotypes exhibited diminished generation probabilities. The study generally estimated greater richness for naive than memory subsets.

The CDR3 covers 13 residues. Between the trimmed V and J ends, which lost 2 bases and 6 bases, there was a span of 8 bases. The germline V gene encodes CDR1 SGHVS and CDR2 FQNEAQ. A deep-level run was used for the assay. The data were produced by immunoSEQ multiplex PCR, yet TCRdb's version contains in-frame clones alone and is incomplete. Of approximately 720,000 clones listed, about two thirds were seen once; the top ten hold around 1.8%. The rearrangement joins TRBV7-8 to TRBJ1-5, with D tentatively TRBD1 (5 bases). The TCR was taken from a woman aged 25 to 45 in good health. Sequencing used memory CD4+ T cells sorted from blood. The subset is: CD45RA-negative fraction. The CDR3 DNA follows: TGTGCCAGCAGCTTAAATGGGGGTCAGCCCCAGCATTTT. Its translation: CASSLNGGQPQHF.